The clone carrying this T cell receptor (beta chain) has a single count. Sequencing was performed with immunoSEQ multiplex PCR; in TCRdb, only in-frame clones are kept and a portion is missing. The table records hundreds of thousands of clones, around nine tenths of them present only once. This record belongs to a study of blood T cell repertoires in COVID-19. As for the study in general: Nucleic acid was either cDNA or gDNA, and it came from T cells, B-cell-depleted T cells, or PBMCs.

V was clipped by 3 bases and J by 6 bases, with 14 bases between them. Germline V lookup: CDR1 SEHNR, CDR2 FQNEAQ (reference sequence). This CDR3 is built from 15 residues. The chain links TRBV7-9 to TRBJ2-2; the D gene is possibly TRBD1 (6 bases). Sequenced sample: peripheral blood. The origin of this receptor is a man aged 70 or older with acute or convalescent COVID-19. CDR3: CASSFSDRLAGELFF. Here the CDR3 DNA reads TGTGCCAGCAGCTTTTCAGACAGGTTGGCCGGGGAGCTGTTTTTT.